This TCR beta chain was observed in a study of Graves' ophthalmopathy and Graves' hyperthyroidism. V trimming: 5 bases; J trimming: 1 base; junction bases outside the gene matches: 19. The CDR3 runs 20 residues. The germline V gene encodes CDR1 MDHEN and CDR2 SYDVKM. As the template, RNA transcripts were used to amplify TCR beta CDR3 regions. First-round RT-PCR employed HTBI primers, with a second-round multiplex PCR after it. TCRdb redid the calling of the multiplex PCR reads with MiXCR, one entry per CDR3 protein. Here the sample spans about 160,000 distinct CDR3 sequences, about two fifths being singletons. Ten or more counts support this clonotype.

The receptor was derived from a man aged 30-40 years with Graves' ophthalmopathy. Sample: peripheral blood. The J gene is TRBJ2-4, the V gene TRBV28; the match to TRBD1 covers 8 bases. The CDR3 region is CASSDVGQGPEQLAKNIQYF. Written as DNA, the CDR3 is TGTGCCAGCAGTGACGTAGGACAGGGTCCGGAGCAACTTGCCAAAAACATTCAGTACTTC.